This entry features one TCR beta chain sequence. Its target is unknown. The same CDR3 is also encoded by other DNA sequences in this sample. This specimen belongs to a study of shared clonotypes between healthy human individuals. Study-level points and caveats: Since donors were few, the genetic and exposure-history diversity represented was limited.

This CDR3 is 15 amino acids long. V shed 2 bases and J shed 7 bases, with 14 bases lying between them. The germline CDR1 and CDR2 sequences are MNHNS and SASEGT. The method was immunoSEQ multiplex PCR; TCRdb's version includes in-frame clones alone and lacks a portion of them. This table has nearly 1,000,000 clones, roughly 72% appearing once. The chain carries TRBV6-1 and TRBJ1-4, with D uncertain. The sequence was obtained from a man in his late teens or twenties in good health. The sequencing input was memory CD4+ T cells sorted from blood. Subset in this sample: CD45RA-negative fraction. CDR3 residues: CASSEIRGSGEKLFF. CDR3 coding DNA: TGTGCCAGCAGTGAAATCCGTGGGAGTGGTGAAAAACTGTTTTTT.